The entry below gives a single T cell receptor (beta chain) sequence along with its context. This record belongs to a study of blood T cells in healthy people across ages. This CDR3 has 16 amino acids. CDR1 SGHRS and CDR2 YFSETQ come from the germline V gene. The trim removed 4 bases at V and 10 bases at J, leaving 11 bases unmatched. Next came a second PCR, run for 7 to 11 cycles, which used a sample-barcoded 5' primer along with a J-beta primer mix. TCRdb independently ran MiXCR on the 5' RACE reads; one entry per CDR3 protein. The sample carries about 640,000 distinct CDR3 sequences, around 54% recorded once.

Sequenced: blood. This TCR derives from a man aged 55 to 70 in good health. This chain joins TRBV5-1 and TRBJ1-6, with TRBD1 identical over 10 bases. The CDR3 loop is CASSPRTGGSGSPLHF. The CDR3 coding sequence is TGCGCCAGCAGCCCCAGGACAGGGGGGTCGGGGTCACCCCTCCACTTT.